The 30 T cell receptor beta chains below were found in one sample sequenced in a study of cytomegalovirus exposure and HLA in healthy donors. Amplification used 60 Vbeta primers and 13 Jbeta primers. Repertoires were generated with immunoSEQ multiplex PCR, while TCRdb's copy carries only in-frame clones and drops some. The sample consists of 90,000 to 100,000 clones, about 80% of them appearing once. Sequenced material: PBMCs. All receptors come from a man aged 35 to 55 in good health and CMV-seropositive.

The genes are TRBV6-5 and TRBJ1-1, with D unresolved. Trimming pared 2 bases from V and 2 bases from J, leaving 9 bases between. CDR1 is MNHEY and CDR2 is SVGAGI in the germline V gene. This CDR3 comprises 14 residues. The CDR3 DNA sequence: TGTGCCAGCAGTTACAAGCCAGGAAACACTGAAGCTTTCTTT. Its protein is CASSYKPGNTEAFF.

The rearrangement uses TRBV2 and TRBJ1-5, with unresolved D. Germline loops: CDR1 SNHLY, CDR2 FYNNEI. This CDR3 region has 14 residues. Trimming removed 5 bases at V and 7 bases at J, with 15 bases between. In DNA form, the CDR3 reads TGTGCCAGCAGTCACGCGGGGATAATCCAGCCCCAGCATTTT. This translates into CASSHAGIIQPQHF.

The chain combines TRBV5-4 with TRBJ2-5; perhaps TRBD1 as D (5 bases). The length of the CDR3 is 14 residues. V was pared by 0 bases and J by 7 bases, with 13 bases between. Germline V gives CDR1 SGHNT, CDR2 YYREEE (reference sequence). The CDR3: CASSLAQASGTQYF. The CDR3 nucleotides read TGTGCCAGCAGCTTGGCACAGGCCTCAGGGACCCAGTACTTC.

The J gene is TRBJ1-2, the V gene TRBV4-1; no definite D call. Per germline, CDR1 MGHRA and CDR2 YSYEKL. V lost 4 bases to trimming and J lost 0 bases, with 12 bases between them. The CDR3 extends over 15 amino acids. CDR3 protein: CASSPEARSNYGYTF. The CDR3 DNA reads as TGCGCCAGCAGCCCCGAGGCGCGTTCTAACTATGGCTACACCTTC.

The chain couples TRBV4-3 to TRBJ2-6, with 8 bases that match TRBD2. CDR1 is LGHNA, CDR2 YSLEER, per germline. The CDR3 totals 19 residues. Germline trimming cut 4 bases from V and 0 bases from J; bases unmatched to any gene: 11. CDR3 sequence (DNA): TGCGCCAGCAGCCGTCAGAGCGGCGGGGGGACCTCTGGGGCCAACGTCCTGACTTTC. Translation: CASSRQSGGGTSGANVLTF.

The genes are TRBV7-2 and TRBJ2-5; D might be TRBD2 (5 bases). This CDR3 contains 16 residues. Per germline, CDR1 SGHTA and CDR2 FQGNSA. The V gene lost 2 bases and the J gene lost 5 bases, with 18 bases spanning the gap. Here the CDR3 reads CASSLNRPSPEETQYF. The CDR3 coding sequence is TGTGCCAGCAGCTTAAATCGACCTAGCCCGGAGGAGACCCAGTACTTC.

V gene TRBV6-5 combines with J gene TRBJ1-2; TRBD1 is a possible D gene (5 bases). The CDR3 sequence is 15 residues long. The V gene lost 2 bases and the J gene lost 4 bases, with 14 bases spanning the gap. Germline CDR1 is MNHEY and CDR2 is SVGAGI. The DNA of the CDR3 is TGTGCCAGCAGTTACAGACCACAGGCCGTCTATGGCTACACCTTC. Amino acid sequence: CASSYRPQAVYGYTF.

Concerning this clone itself: Since the CDR3 does not end with the conserved phenylalanine or tryptophan, this likely comes from a read error. The genes are TRBV10-3 and TRBJ1-1, with D possibly TRBD1 on 6 matching bases. The CDR3 covers 15 residues. Trimming cost V 9 bases and J 1 base, with 18 bases left between them. The germline gives CDR1 ENHRY, CDR2 SYGVKD. The CDR3 spells CAIMSGTTPNTEAFS. Here the CDR3 DNA reads TGTGCCATTATGAGCGGGACAACCCCGAACACTGAAGCTTTCTCT.

This clone was detected only once. A junction boundary mismatches the germline segment, possibly from a read error. The rearrangement uses TRBV20-1 and TRBJ1-5; a weak D match, TRBD1 (6 bases). The germline V gene encodes CDR1 DFQATT and CDR2 SNEGSKA (reference sequence). The CDR3 is made up of 11 amino acids. CDR3 sequence: CSARDSQRQHF. The CDR3 DNA sequence: TGCAGTGCTAGGGACAGCCAGCGCCAGCATTTT.

There are a few counts of this clone. The chain is built from TRBV21-1 and TRBJ2-6; the tabulated D call, TRBD1, remains unverified against the DNA. TRBV21-1 is designated a pseudogene. This CDR3 has 16 residues. The CDR3 bases are TGTGCCAGCAGCAACGTGTCACAGTCTGGGGCCAACGTCCTGACTTTC. It yields the protein CASSNVSQSGANVLTF.

The genes are TRBV5-1 and TRBJ2-5; tentative D call: TRBD1 (5 bases). CDR1 and CDR2 (germline): SGHRS, YFSETQ. V lost 3 bases, J lost 5 bases, and 11 bases lay in between. There are 13 residues in the CDR3. The CDR3 reads CASSYGARETQYF. CDR3 nucleotide sequence: TGCGCCAGCAGCTATGGGGCTCGGGAGACCCAGTACTTC.

The chain combines TRBV5-1 with TRBJ1-2; maybe TRBD1 (5 bases). The CDR3 is 17 amino acids. The germline V gene has CDR1 SGHRS and CDR2 YFSETQ. Trimming left V 1 base short and J 2 bases short, with 18 bases between. The CDR3, as DNA: TGCGCCAGCAGCTTGTGGTATGAGGGGAGGCTAAACTATGGCTACACCTTC. Protein product: CASSLWYEGRLNYGYTF.

CDR3 DNA sequence: TGCGCCAGCAGCGGTTTAGCGGGGGAGAGCTACAATGAGCAGTTCTTC. Residues: CASSGLAGESYNEQFF. This chain links TRBV5-1 with TRBJ2-1, with TRBD2 matching over 9 bases. CDR3 length: 16 residues. V lost 4 bases, J lost 3 bases, and 8 bases stayed unmatched. Germline CDR1 reads SGHRS; CDR2 reads YFSETQ. Full variable domain (remainder filled in from reference TRBV5-1 and TRBJ2-1): KAGVTQTPRYLIKTRGQQVTLSCSPISGHRSVSWYQQTPGQGLQFLFEYFSETQRNKGNFPGRFSGRQFSNSRSEMNVSTLELGDSALYLCASSGLAGESYNEQFFGPGTRLTVL.

In DNA, the CDR3 is TGTGCCAGCAGGAGACAGGGGGCGGATTCACCCCTCCACTTT. Amino acids: CASRRQGADSPLHF. The chain recombines TRBV6-5 with TRBJ1-6, with 10 bases matching TRBD1. Trimming removed 6 bases from V and 8 bases from J; junction bases left unmatched: 4. This CDR3 spans 14 amino acids. The germline V gene encodes CDR1 MNHEY and CDR2 SVGAGI.

This CDR3 is CASKNRGTDTQYF. As DNA, the CDR3 is TGTGCCAGCAAGAATCGGGGCACAGATACGCAGTATTTT. The chain joins TRBV28 to TRBJ2-3; D gene uncertain. Germline CDR1 and CDR2: MDHEN and SYDVKM. The V end lost 7 bases, the J end lost 1 base, and 9 bases lay between the germline ends. The length of the CDR3 is 13 residues.

This chain connects TRBV19 to TRBJ2-7; D remains ambiguous. Trimming left V 3 bases short and J 1 base short, with 16 bases between. The CDR3 length is 16 residues. Germline lookup yields CDR1 LNHDA and CDR2 SQIVND (reference sequence). The CDR3 loop reads CASSMESNSLSYEQYF. The DNA of the CDR3 is TGTGCCAGTAGTATGGAATCGAATAGCTTGTCCTACGAGCAGTACTTC. The variable domain in full, with the rest retrieved from reference TRBV19 and TRBJ2-7, is DGGITQSPKYLFRKEGQNVTLSCEQNLNHDAMYWYRQDPGQGLRLIYYSQIVNDFQKGDIAEGYSVSREKKESFPLTVTSAQKNPTAFYLCASSMESNSLSYEQYFGPGTRLTVT.

The genes are TRBV5-1 and TRBJ1-1; 9 bases are shared with TRBD1. CDR1 is SGHRS and CDR2 is YFSETQ in the germline V gene. With 3 bases clipped from V and 3 bases from J, the junction kept 9 bases outside the gene matches. This CDR3 has 16 residues. The CDR3 nucleotides are TGCGCCAGCAGCTGGGGGACAGGGATTATGGACACTGAAGCTTTCTTT. Translating gives CASSWGTGIMDTEAFF. Full variable domain (outside the CDR3, taken from reference TRBV5-1 and TRBJ1-1): KAGVTQTPRYLIKTRGQQVTLSCSPISGHRSVSWYQQTPGQGLQFLFEYFSETQRNKGNFPGRFSGRQFSNSRSEMNVSTLELGDSALYLCASSWGTGIMDTEAFFGQGTRLTVV.

This clone was counted between two and nine times. The gene calls are TRBV19 and TRBJ1-1; 8 bases are shared with TRBD1. After removal of 4 bases from V and 4 bases from J, the junction contained 5 bases not matched to a gene. CDR1 LNHDA and CDR2 SQIVND come from the germline V gene (reference sequence). The CDR3 is made up of 14 amino acids. The DNA of the CDR3 is TGTGCCAGTAGTAACCAGGGGGCGAGCACTGAAGCTTTCTTT. This gives the protein CASSNQGASTEAFF.

The gene calls are TRBV19 and TRBJ2-7, with D possibly TRBD2 on 6 matching bases. V was pared by 3 bases and J by 5 bases, with 20 bases between. The CDR3 loop spans 16 amino acids. CDR1 is LNHDA and CDR2 is SQIVND in the germline V gene (reference sequence). The CDR3 region has the DNA TGTGCCAGTAGTATTGGTGTGGGGGGACTGGACGACGAGCAGTACTTC. The encoded protein is CASSIGVGGLDDEQYF. The variable domain in full, with the rest retrieved from reference TRBV19 and TRBJ2-7, is DGGITQSPKYLFRKEGQNVTLSCEQNLNHDAMYWYRQDPGQGLRLIYYSQIVNDFQKGDIAEGYSVSREKKESFPLTVTSAQKNPTAFYLCASSIGVGGLDDEQYFGPGTRLTVT.

The chain joins TRBV4-2 to TRBJ2-3, with 7 bases matching TRBD2. The germline CDR1 and CDR2 sequences are LGHNA and YNFKEQ. V was pared by 3 bases and J by 0 bases, with 6 bases of the junction left unmatched. The CDR3 length is 16 residues. This CDR3 reads CASSQQLAPSTDTQYF. CDR3 bases: TGTGCCAGCAGCCAGCAACTAGCGCCGAGCACAGATACGCAGTATTTT.

The J gene is TRBJ2-7, the V gene TRBV4-3; 12 bases are a match to TRBD1. This CDR3 contains 13 residues. Per the germline V gene, CDR1 is LGHNA and CDR2 is YSLEER. The ends lost 4 bases at V and 7 bases at J; junction bases unmatched: 2. CDR3 sequence reads: CASSRDRGQEQYF. The CDR3 DNA sequence: TGCGCCAGCAGCCGGGACAGGGGGCAGGAGCAGTACTTC.

This chain joins TRBV4-3 and TRBJ2-7; 8 nucleotides line up with TRBD1. Looked up from germline, CDR1 is LGHNA and CDR2 is YSLEER. The CDR3 is 20 amino acids. Losses at the gene ends were 3 bases for V and 0 bases for J; bases not matched to a gene: 19. The CDR3 DNA reads TGCGCCAGCAGCCAGGGCCCCGGGACAGGAAGAGGGGAAAGCTCCTACGAGCAGTACTTC. This translates into CASSQGPGTGRGESSYEQYF.

The gene calls are TRBV7-9 and TRBJ2-7, with 10 nucleotides matching TRBD2. Germline lookup yields CDR1 SEHNR and CDR2 FQNEAQ (reference sequence). The V and J ends lost 3 bases and 2 bases, in that order; junction bases with no gene match: 4. The CDR3 runs 15 residues. The CDR3 nucleotides read TGTGCCAGCAGCTTCGCTAGCGGGGGTGCCTACGAGCAGTACTTC. Its protein product is CASSFASGGAYEQYF. The variable domain in full, with the rest retrieved from reference TRBV7-9 and TRBJ2-7, is DTGVSQNPRHKITKRGQNVTFRCDPISEHNRLYWYRQTLGQGPEFLTYFQNEAQLEKSRLLSDRFSAERPKGSFSTLEIQRTEQGDSAMYLCASSFASGGAYEQYFGPGTRLTVT.

This clone was recorded once. The chain employs TRBV28 and TRBJ2-7; 8 bases are a match to TRBD2. Germline CDR1 is MDHEN and CDR2 is SYDVKM. Trimming took 3 bases from V and 6 from J; bases not matched to a gene: 25. There are 20 residues in the CDR3. The CDR3 DNA reads TGTGCCAGCAGTTTGTCGGGGGGACAAGGACTAGCCGGTCCCGCCGTCGAGCAGTACTTC. Its protein is CASSLSGGQGLAGPAVEQYF.

The chain is built from TRBV19 and TRBJ1-1; 9 bases map to TRBD1. After removal of 4 bases from V and 5 bases from J, the junction contained 8 bases not matched to a gene. Germline V gene sequence: CDR1 LNHDA, CDR2 SQIVND (reference sequence). The CDR3 length is 15 residues. The CDR3 region is CASSTSDRGSTEAFF. CDR3 sequence (DNA): TGTGCCAGTAGTACCTCGGACAGGGGAAGTACTGAAGCTTTCTTT.

V and J are TRBV11-3 and TRBJ2-5; 8 bases are a match to TRBD1. This CDR3 spans 13 amino acids. From germline, CDR1 is SGHNT and CDR2 YENEEA. Germline trimming cut 5 bases from V and 6 bases from J; bases unmatched to any gene: 5. Here the CDR3 reads CASSADRAKTQYF. In DNA, the CDR3 is TGTGCCAGCAGCGCGGACAGGGCAAAGACCCAGTACTTC.

The CDR3 is CASSSRAVTFSGNTIYF. The CDR3 DNA follows: TGTGCCAGCAGCTCCAGAGCGGTCACCTTTTCTGGAAACACCATATATTTT. The genes are TRBV11-2 and TRBJ1-3; D gene uncertain. The germline gives CDR1 SGHAT, CDR2 FQNNGV. V shed 4 bases and J shed 1 base, with 17 bases lying between them. This CDR3 spans 17 amino acids.

The V call is TRBV5-1, the J call TRBJ2-1; 10 bases fit TRBD2. Losses at the gene ends were 5 bases for V and 0 bases for J; bases not matched to a gene: 5. The germline gives CDR1 SGHRS, CDR2 YFSETQ. CDR3 length: 16 amino acids. The CDR3 DNA follows: TGCGCCAGCAGTCTAGCGGGGGCGAGCTCCTACAATGAGCAGTTCTTC. Residues: CASSLAGASSYNEQFF.

The chain links TRBV19 to TRBJ1-2; 7 positions agree with TRBD1. The V and J ends lost 6 bases and 5 bases, in that order; junction bases with no gene match: 9. The CDR3 is 14 residues long. Germline CDR1 and CDR2: LNHDA and SQIVND (reference sequence). The CDR3 DNA follows: TGTGCCAGTAGAGGTGAGGGACAGCATTATGGCTACACCTTC. This codes for CASRGEGQHYGYTF. Based on the CDR3 plus reference TRBV19 and TRBJ1-2, the full variable domain is DGGITQSPKYLFRKEGQNVTLSCEQNLNHDAMYWYRQDPGQGLRLIYYSQIVNDFQKGDIAEGYSVSREKKESFPLTVTSAQKNPTAFYLCASRGEGQHYGYTFGSGTRLTVV.

The chain employs TRBV28 and TRBJ1-1; D gene uncertain. V was pared by 6 bases and J by 1 base, with 9 bases between. This CDR3 has 13 residues. Germline-derived CDR1 and CDR2 are MDHEN and SYDVKM. CDR3 sequence (DNA): TGTGCCAGCAGGGTCACACGGAACACTGAAGCTTTCTTT. This codes for CASRVTRNTEAFF.